The source of this TCR beta chain is a study of blood T cell repertoires in COVID-19. In the study overall: Both acute and convalescent COVID-19 samples were obtained from the United States, Italy and Spain.

Profiling relied on immunoSEQ multiplex PCR, and the TCRdb table lists in-frame clones only, not all of them. The data hold 150,000 to 160,000 clones, with around 85% observed a single time. CDR3 length: 15 residues. Germline CDR1 is KGHSH and CDR2 is LQKENI. With 2 bases clipped from V and 3 bases from J, the junction kept 4 bases outside the gene matches. This rearrangement joins TRBV18 to TRBJ2-1; 7 positions match TRBD2. The specimen was peripheral blood. This sequence was found in a man aged 60 to 69 with COVID-19, enrolled during active disease. CDR3 amino acids: CASSPGAGVYNEQFF. As DNA, the CDR3 is TGTGCCAGCTCACCAGGGGCGGGGGTCTACAATGAGCAGTTCTTC.